A single T cell receptor beta chain is shown here with its context. The data originate from a study of blood T cell repertoires in COVID-19. Whole-study context: Researchers got acute and convalescent COVID-19 samples from the United States, Italy and Spain.

Study processing details: How many nucleated cells were present was estimated from reference gene primer amplification. TCRdb's copy holds only in-frame clones and misses some; the assay was immunoSEQ multiplex PCR. From that table come the V and J calls and clone size; the DNA was used to work out D and trimming. The sample includes about 300,000 clones, just under 90% of them seen just once. This receptor was identified in a woman aged 50 to 60 who had been exposed to COVID-19. Sequencing input: PBMCs or T cells enriched from blood (not recorded which).

The CDR3 DNA reads TGTGCCAGCAGCGGGGACAGGTTATCCTACGAGCAGTACTTC. Its protein product is CASSGDRLSYEQYF. The gene calls are TRBV2 and TRBJ2-7; 8 bases are shared with TRBD1. Trimming cost V 6 bases and J 1 base; bases outside gene matches: 5. CDR1 is SNHLY, CDR2 FYNNEI, per germline. This CDR3 is built from 14 residues.